This is a list of T cell receptor beta chains from one sample in a study of OX40 agonist ivuxolimab in advanced cancers. TCRdb keeps only in-frame clones here, not all; method: immunoSEQ multiplex PCR. The table records 13,000 or so clones, around 86% of them present only once. Sample: CD4+ or CD8+ T cells sorted from blood, taken in a trial of the OX40 agonist ivuxolimab. These receptors were collected from an adult with an advanced solid tumor such as melanoma, head and neck, liver or kidney cancer. Both conserved end residues are part of each CDR3. A D gene is named only where the DNA matches it firmly. Expanded clones are given a class, and other clones once, few, many or no size at all.

>TRBV7-8|TRBJ2-7|TRBD2|NA
CASSPQGGLAEQYF
TGTGCCAGCAGTCCCCAGGGGGGACTAGCCGAGCAGTACTTC
>TRBV9|TRBJ1-2|NA|once
CASSVARSEIRPGGYTF
TGTGCCAGCAGCGTAGCCCGGAGTGAAATTCGCCCTGGTGGCTACACCTTC
>TRBV2|TRBJ2-3|TRBD2|NA
CASKGPGTSGWSTDTQYF
TGTGCCAGCAAAGGGCCCGGGACTAGCGGGTGGAGCACAGATACGCAGTATTTT
>TRBV5-5|TRBJ1-5|NA|medium-sized
CASIGFWSNQPQHF
TGTGCCAGCATAGGGTTTTGGAGTAATCAGCCCCAGCATTTT
>TRBV5-5|TRBJ2-3|NA|NA
CASRSGWAKAADTQYF
TGTGCCAGCAGGTCTGGCTGGGCCAAGGCGGCAGATACGCAGTATTTT
>TRBV9|TRBJ2-3|TRBD1|NA
CASSPRQGATDTQYF
TGTGCCAGCAGCCCGCGACAGGGGGCGACAGATACGCAGTATTTT
>TRBV7-6|TRBJ2-2|TRBD2|NA
CASSLATSGSLGTGELFF
TGTGCCAGCAGCTTAGCGACTAGCGGGAGCCTCGGGACCGGGGAGCTGTTTTTT
>TRBV27|TRBJ2-1|NA|NA
CASSLSKINEQFF
TGTGCCAGCAGTTTATCGAAAATAAATGAGCAGTTCTTC
>TRBV2|TRBJ1-5|NA|NA
CASIPDSNQPQHF
TGTGCCAGCATCCCGGATAGCAATCAGCCCCAGCATTTT
>TRBV9|TRBJ1-1|TRBD1|few
CASSTYRGSNTEAFF
TGTGCCAGCAGCACTTACAGGGGCTCGAACACTGAAGCTTTCTTT
>TRBV19|TRBJ1-5|NA|medium-sized
CASSFYGDYNQPQHF
TGTGCCAGTAGTTTCTACGGGGACTACAATCAGCCCCAGCATTTT
>TRBV5-8|TRBJ2-3|TRBD2|NA
CASSSTSGGAPTDTQYF
TGTGCCAGCAGCTCCACTAGCGGGGGGGCCCCCACAGATACGCAGTATTTT
>TRBV7-2|TRBJ2-7|NA|NA
CASSLVSPGSGSYEQYF
TGTGCCAGCAGCTTAGTATCACCAGGATCAGGCTCCTACGAGCAGTACTTC
>TRBV2|TRBJ2-3|TRBD2|NA
CASREASGSTDTQYF
TGTGCCAGCAGGGAGGCTAGCGGTAGTACAGATACGCAGTATTTT
>TRBV30|TRBJ1-2|NA|NA
CACKNGGNYGYTF
TGTGCCTGTAAAAATGGGGGGAACTATGGCTACACCTTC
>TRBV27|TRBJ1-5|NA|few
CASSTGPYSNQPQHF
TGTGCCAGCAGTACAGGACCTTATAGCAATCAGCCCCAGCATTTT
>TRBV11-2|TRBJ1-2|NA|few
CASSEGSLHAYGYTF
TGTGCCAGCAGCGAGGGTTCGCTACATGCCTATGGCTACACCTTC
>TRBV4-1|TRBJ2-2|NA|NA
CASSQGAEGTGELFF
TGCGCCAGCAGCCAAGGGGCCGAGGGCACCGGGGAGCTGTTTTTT
>TRBV7-2|TRBJ1-2|NA|NA
CASSQATRLDGYTF
TGTGCCAGCAGCCAAGCGACTCGTCTCGATGGCTACACCTTC
>TRBV5-6|TRBJ2-7|TRBD2|NA
CASSFWGGYEQYF
TGTGCCAGCAGCTTCTGGGGGGGCTACGAGCAGTACTTC
>TRBV5-4|TRBJ1-5|NA|NA
CASVLVPQHF
TGTGCCAGCGTCCTCGTGCCCCAGCATTTT
>TRBV29-1|TRBJ1-1|NA|NA
CSTRGERGNTEAFF
TGCAGCACCCGGGGGGAACGCGGGAACACTGAAGCTTTCTTT
>TRBV6-1|TRBJ1-5|TRBD1|NA
CASKDRVYSNQPQHF
TGTGCCAGCAAGGACAGGGTGTACAGCAATCAGCCCCAGCATTTT
>TRBV7-9|TRBJ2-1|NA|NA
CASSARIYEQFF
TGTGCCAGCAGCGCCCGAATCTATGAGCAGTTCTTC
>TRBV15|TRBJ2-5|TRBD2|NA
CATSDTSGRQETQYF
TGTGCCACCAGCGATACGAGCGGGAGACAAGAGACCCAGTACTTC
>TRBV4-1|TRBJ2-7|TRBD1|few
CASSPGTGTYEQYF
TGCGCCAGCAGCCCCGGGACAGGCACCTACGAGCAGTACTTC
>TRBV11-3|TRBJ2-7|NA|NA
CASSLGAGGRHEQYF
TGTGCCAGCAGCTTAGGGGCAGGGGGGAGGCACGAGCAGTACTTC
>TRBV7-9|TRBJ2-3|TRBD1|NA
CASSSGQGTTDTQYF
TGTGCCAGCAGCTCGGGACAGGGGACCACAGATACGCAGTATTTT
>TRBV6-1|TRBJ2-1|NA|NA
CASSPGSSYNEQFF
TGTGCCAGCAGTCCAGGGAGCTCCTACAATGAGCAGTTCTTC
>TRBV5-1|TRBJ2-7|TRBD1|NA
CASSFDGTALEQYF
TGCGCCAGCAGCTTCGACGGGACAGCCCTCGAGCAGTACTTC
>TRBV4-3|TRBJ2-3|TRBD2|NA
CASSQDRGGASTDTQYF
TGCGCCAGCAGCCAAGATCGCGGGGGGGCTAGCACAGATACGCAGTATTTT
>TRBV29-1|TRBJ1-2|NA|NA
CSAPGGYGNYGYTF
TGCAGCGCTCCCGGAGGATACGGTAACTATGGCTACACCTTC
>TRBV19|TRBJ2-1|TRBD2|NA
CASSIVSGGNEQFF
TGTGCCAGTAGTATCGTATCGGGGGGTAATGAGCAGTTCTTC
>TRBV7-2|TRBJ2-1|TRBD2|once
CASSLGGGAGEQFF
TGTGCCAGCAGCTTAGGCGGGGGGGCCGGGGAGCAGTTCTTC
>TRBV27|TRBJ2-1|NA|few
CASSLDPYNEQFF
TGTGCCAGCAGCCTGGACCCATACAATGAGCAGTTCTTC
>TRBV7-8|TRBJ1-1|NA|NA
CASSLGWEGIMTEAFF
TGTGCCAGCAGCTTAGGCTGGGAGGGGATTATGACTGAAGCTTTCTTT
>TRBV7-6|TRBJ2-7|TRBD1|few
CASYSGGLEQYF
TGTGCCAGCTACTCAGGGGGCCTCGAGCAGTACTTC
>TRBV4-2|TRBJ1-2|TRBD1|NA
CASSQDLGQGRTNYGYTF
TGTGCCAGCAGCCAAGATTTGGGACAGGGGAGGACCAACTATGGCTACACCTTC
>TRBV19|TRBJ2-5|TRBD1|once
CASSRDREGETQYF
TGTGCCAGTAGTAGGGACAGGGAGGGGGAGACCCAGTACTTC
>TRBV15|TRBJ1-5|NA|NA
CATSPHRNQPQHF
TGTGCCACCAGCCCCCACCGCAATCAGCCCCAGCATTTT